Each of the 12 T cell receptor beta chains below was sequenced from the same sample in a study of control samples from healthy donors and cancer patients. Data came from immunoSEQ multiplex PCR; TCRdb stores just in-frame clones and leaves some out. The sample has more than 45,000 clones; approximately 90% are singletons. Sequencing was carried out using PBMCs. The receptors come from a man between 25 and 39 years old with colorectal cancer.

V and J are TRBV6-2 or TRBV6-3 and TRBJ2-1; D is ambiguous. V lost 4 bases and J 5 bases, leaving 12 bases between the germline ends. There are 14 residues in the CDR3. Germline V gene data show CDR1 as MNHEY and CDR2 as SVGEGT. CDR3 DNA: TGTGCCAGCAGTTTTCAAGGATATCACAATGAGCAGTTCTTC. Translating gives CASSFQGYHNEQFF.

The chain couples TRBV7-2 to TRBJ2-2; 12 positions agree with TRBD1. CDR3 length: 16 amino acids. Trimming cost V 7 bases and J 6 bases; bases outside gene matches: 9. The V gene's germline CDR1 is SGHTA and CDR2 FQGNSA. The CDR3 coding sequence is TGTGCCAGCACCACCCGGGGACAGGGGGCGCCCGGGGAGCTGTTTTTT. It translates to CASTTRGQGAPGELFF.

The rearrangement joins TRBV6-5 to TRBJ2-7; a possible D gene is TRBD2 (6 bases). V lost 7 bases, J lost 4 bases, and 17 bases lay in between. The CDR3 consists of 14 residues. CDR1 and CDR2 (germline): MNHEY, SVGAGI. CDR3 protein: CASKLRQDYYEQYF. The CDR3, as DNA: TGTGCCAGCAAGTTACGTCAGGACTATTACGAGCAGTACTTC.

The chain employs TRBV4-2 and TRBJ2-3; the match to TRBD2 covers 7 bases. This CDR3 contains 20 residues. CDR1 is LGHNA and CDR2 is YNFKEQ in the germline V gene. The junction had 21 bases not matched to a gene; V was cut back by 5 bases and J by 1 base. The CDR3 nucleotides are TGTGCCAGCAGCTCGAGGGCCCATATTGAGGCGGGGGTGCGCACAGATACGCAGTATTTT. This gives the protein CASSSRAHIEAGVRTDTQYF.

This chain uses TRBV7-9 with TRBJ2-7; maybe TRBD2 (5 bases). This CDR3 has 13 amino acids. The V end lost 5 bases, the J end lost 5 bases, and 13 bases lay between the germline ends. Germline-derived CDR1 and CDR2 are SEHNR and FQNEAQ (reference sequence). The CDR3 coding sequence is TGTGCCAGCAGCCCCGGGGTTAATGACGAGCAGTACTTC. Translated, it gives CASSPGVNDEQYF.

The chain is built from TRBV20-1 and TRBJ1-4, with D unresolved. CDR1 is DFQATT, CDR2 SNEGSKA, per germline (reference sequence). The ends were cut back, 3 bases at V and 10 bases at J, with 21 bases in the middle. CDR3 length: 15 residues. The CDR3 loop reads CSASVTRSSDVKLFF. As DNA, the CDR3 is TGCAGTGCTAGTGTTACGCGCTCCTCGGACGTAAAACTGTTTTTT.

The V and J genes are TRBV5-1 and TRBJ1-1; D might be TRBD1 (6 bases). CDR3 size: 15 residues. Germline V gene data show CDR1 as SGHRS and CDR2 as YFSETQ. V lost 2 bases to trimming and J lost 0 bases, with 11 bases between them. CDR3 in amino acids: CASSFGQHMNTEAFF. The CDR3 nucleotides read TGCGCCAGCAGCTTTGGACAGCACATGAACACTGAAGCTTTCTTT.

The rearrangement uses TRBV7-9 and TRBJ2-7; TRBD1 matches at 11 bases. CDR1 is SEHNR and CDR2 is FQNEAQ in the germline V gene (reference sequence). J lost 5 bases, V lost 5 bases, and 8 bases had no gene match. The CDR3 has 15 amino acids. Written as DNA, the CDR3 is TGTGCCAGCAGCCCCGGGACAGGGGGTAGAGACGAGCAGTACGTC. This codes for CASSPGTGGRDEQYV.

This clone was detected a few times. The chain couples TRBV4-3 to TRBJ1-3; D is perhaps TRBD1 (5 bases). Germline V CDR1 and CDR2: LGHNA, YSLEER. V dropped 1 base and J dropped 9 bases, with 13 bases sitting between them. This CDR3 region has 14 residues. CDR3 amino acids: CASSQGGEGVTIYF. CDR3 in DNA: TGCGCCAGCAGCCAAGGGGGGGAAGGAGTCACCATATATTTT.

This sequence joins TRBV5-6 and TRBJ2-1; possible D gene TRBD1, 6 bases. Looked up from germline, CDR1 is SGHDT and CDR2 is YYEEEE. Trimming cost V 0 bases and J 2 bases, with 12 bases left between them. The CDR3 loop spans 16 amino acids. This chain's CDR3 is CASSLGTARTYNEQFF. In DNA form, the CDR3 reads TGTGCCAGCAGCTTGGGGACAGCCCGAACCTACAATGAGCAGTTCTTC.

The chain carries TRBV6-2 or TRBV6-3 and TRBJ1-2; D is unresolved. Per germline, CDR1 MNHEY and CDR2 SVGEGT. The ends were cut back, 2 bases at V and 0 bases at J, with 4 bases in the middle. The CDR3 runs to 13 residues. The CDR3 nucleotides are TGTGCCAGCAGTTACAGTGCTAACTATGGCTACACCTTC. The encoded protein is CASSYSANYGYTF.

The chain carries TRBV7-9 and TRBJ1-1; no reliable D call. CDR3 length equals 13 residues. Germline lookup yields CDR1 SEHNR and CDR2 FQNEAQ (reference sequence). V was cut by 5 bases and J by 1 base, with 8 bases left in between. This CDR3 is CASSRTENTEAFF. The DNA of the CDR3 is TGTGCCAGCAGCAGGACCGAGAACACTGAAGCTTTCTTT.